This T cell receptor beta chain comes out of a study of early T cells in non-severe SARS-CoV-2 infection. Looking at the study overall: The chains were unpaired, and the sequenced material was bulk RNA from unsorted whole blood.

Trimming stripped 4 bases from V and 5 bases from J, with 16 bases between. CDR3 length: 15 residues. Germline CDR1 is SGHDT and CDR2 is YYEEEE. General study results and limits: VDJdb-based matching was biased toward anti-spike CD8 responses and missed private and CD4 specificities.

Each single cDNA molecule received a unique molecular identifier. Each CDR3 protein gets one entry after TCRdb re-called the 5' RACE reads with MiXCR. The table has around 82,000 distinct CDR3 sequences, approximately 14% seen once. About this clonotype itself: Its matching antigen is unknown.

V and J are TRBV5-6 and TRBJ1-5; D is perhaps TRBD1 (6 bases). This clonotype originated in an adult who was a healthcare worker with PCR-confirmed SARS-CoV-2 infection or an uninfected control (not recorded which). The sequencing sample was made of whole blood. The CDR3 region is CASSLNGGADQPQHF. The CDR3 DNA sequence: TGTGCCAGCAGCCTGAACGGGGGGGCCGATCAGCCCCAGCATTTT.